This TCR beta chain was recovered during a study of shared T cell receptors in the human thymus. V lost 3 bases to trimming and J lost 0 bases, with 12 bases between them. The CDR3 runs to 15 residues. The V gene's germline CDR1 is KGHSH and CDR2 LQKENI. TCRdb's table, derived via immunoSEQ multiplex PCR, lists solely in-frame clones and lacks some. The sample lists hundreds of thousands of clones; 88% were seen once. These data were also reused for a study on human thymus T cells. As that report states: Corrective surgery for congenital heart defects was being performed on the healthy Finnish infants who were the donors. Resections were taken during corrective heart surgery, and the thymus tissue came from these. What appeared biased in thymic and blood repertoires was the usage of V and J genes. Overlap was high between thymic repertoires from unrelated individuals, as reported in related research.

This sequence was found in a boy under two years old with a congenital heart defect. This rearrangement joins TRBV18 to TRBJ2-7; D uncertain. Sequences were obtained from thymocytes. The CDR3, as DNA: TGTGCCAGCTCACCTTCGGTTGCAGGCTCCTACGAGCAGTACTTC. Its translation: CASSPSVAGSYEQYF.